The clone carrying this T cell receptor beta chain appeared a single time. Isolation of CD8+ and CD4+ T cells was performed negatively, whereas enrichment of TEMRA cells was done by FACS. The record originates from a study of CD8 T cells in Susac syndrome. With 7 bases removed from V and 7 bases from J, the gap between germline ends came to 16 bases. The CDR3 consists of 13 residues. CDR1 and CDR2 from the germline V gene are LNHDA and SQIVND (reference sequence). RNA totalling about 0.45 to 1 ug underwent reverse transcription with random hexamers. An immunoSEQ multiplex PCR amplified TCR beta CDR3 over 54 Vbeta and 13 Jbeta. A single record per CDR3 protein comes from TCRdb applying MiXCR to the immunoSEQ multiplex PCR reads. The data contain 90,000 to 150,000 distinct CDR3 sequences, around 90% of them singletons.

This clonotype was sampled from a human donor in good health. The sequencing sample was made of CD8+ T cells from PBMCs. The chain recombines TRBV19 with TRBJ1-2; tentative D call: TRBD1 (5 bases). The CDR3 bases are TGTGCCAGTACCCCATCCTGGGGGGGTGGCTACACCTTC. Protein sequence: CASTPSWGGGYTF.